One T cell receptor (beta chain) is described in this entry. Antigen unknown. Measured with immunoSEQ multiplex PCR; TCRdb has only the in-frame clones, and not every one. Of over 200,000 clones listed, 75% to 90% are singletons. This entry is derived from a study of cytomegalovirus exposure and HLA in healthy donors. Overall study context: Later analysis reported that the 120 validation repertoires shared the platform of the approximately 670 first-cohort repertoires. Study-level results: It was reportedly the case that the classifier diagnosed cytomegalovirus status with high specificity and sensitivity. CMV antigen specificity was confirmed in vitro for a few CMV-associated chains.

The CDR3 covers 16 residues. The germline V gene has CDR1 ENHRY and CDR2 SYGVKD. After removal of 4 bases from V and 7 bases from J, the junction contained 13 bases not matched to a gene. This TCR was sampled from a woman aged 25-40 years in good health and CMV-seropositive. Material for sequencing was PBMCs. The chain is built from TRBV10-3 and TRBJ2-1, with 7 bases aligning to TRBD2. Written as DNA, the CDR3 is TGTGCCATCAGTGTGGGACTGGGCGGGAGCAAGAATGAGCAGTTCTTC. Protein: CAISVGLGGSKNEQFF.